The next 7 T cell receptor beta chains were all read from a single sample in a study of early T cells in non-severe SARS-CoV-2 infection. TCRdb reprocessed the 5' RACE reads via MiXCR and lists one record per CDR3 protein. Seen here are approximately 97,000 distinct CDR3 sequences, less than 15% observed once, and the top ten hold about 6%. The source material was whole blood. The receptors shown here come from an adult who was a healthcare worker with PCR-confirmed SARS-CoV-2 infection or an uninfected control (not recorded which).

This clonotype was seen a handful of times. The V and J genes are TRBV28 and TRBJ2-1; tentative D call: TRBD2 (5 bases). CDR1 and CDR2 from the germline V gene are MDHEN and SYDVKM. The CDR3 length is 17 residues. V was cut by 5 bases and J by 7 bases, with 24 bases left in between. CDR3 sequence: CASSPPKRETLGNEQFF. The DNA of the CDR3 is TGTGCCAGCAGTCCCCCCAAGAGGGAGACTCTCGGTAATGAGCAGTTCTTC.

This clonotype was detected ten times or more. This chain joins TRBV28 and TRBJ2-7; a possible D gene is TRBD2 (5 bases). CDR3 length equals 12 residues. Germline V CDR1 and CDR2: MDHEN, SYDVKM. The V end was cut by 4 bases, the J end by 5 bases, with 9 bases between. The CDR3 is CASSWRIHEQYF. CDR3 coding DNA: TGTGCCAGCAGTTGGAGGATCCACGAGCAGTACTTC.

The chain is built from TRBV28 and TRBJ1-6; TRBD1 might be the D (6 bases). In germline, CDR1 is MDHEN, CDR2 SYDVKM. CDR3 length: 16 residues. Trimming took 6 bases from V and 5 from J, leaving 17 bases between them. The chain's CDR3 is CASRQQGHSNNSPLHF. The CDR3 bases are TGTGCCAGCAGACAACAGGGACATTCAAATAATTCACCCCTCCACTTT.

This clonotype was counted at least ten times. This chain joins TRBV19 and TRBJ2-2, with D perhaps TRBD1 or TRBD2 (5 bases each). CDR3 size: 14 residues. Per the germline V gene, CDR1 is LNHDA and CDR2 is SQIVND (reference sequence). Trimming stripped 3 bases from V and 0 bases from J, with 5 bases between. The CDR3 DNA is TGTGCCAGTAGTATGGGACCGAACACCGGGGAGCTGTTTTTT. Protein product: CASSMGPNTGELFF.

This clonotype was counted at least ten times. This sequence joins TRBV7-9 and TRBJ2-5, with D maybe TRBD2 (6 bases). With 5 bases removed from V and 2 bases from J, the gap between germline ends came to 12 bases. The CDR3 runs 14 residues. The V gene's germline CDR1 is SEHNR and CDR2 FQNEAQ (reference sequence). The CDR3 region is CASSMVGLQETQYF. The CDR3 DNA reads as TGTGCCAGCAGCATGGTCGGACTACAAGAGACCCAGTACTTC.

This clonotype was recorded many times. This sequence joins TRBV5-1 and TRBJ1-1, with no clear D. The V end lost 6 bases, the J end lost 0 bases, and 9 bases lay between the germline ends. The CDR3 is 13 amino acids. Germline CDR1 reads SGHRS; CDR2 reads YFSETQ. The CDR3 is CASKPGMNTEAFF. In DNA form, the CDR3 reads TGCGCCAGCAAGCCTGGCATGAACACTGAAGCTTTCTTT.

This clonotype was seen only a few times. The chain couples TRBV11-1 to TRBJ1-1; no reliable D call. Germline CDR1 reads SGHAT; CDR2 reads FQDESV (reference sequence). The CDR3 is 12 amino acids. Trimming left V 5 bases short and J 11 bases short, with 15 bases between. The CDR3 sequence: CASSPRHEKAFF. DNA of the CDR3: TGTGCCAGCAGCCCCCGACACGAGAAGGCTTTCTTT.